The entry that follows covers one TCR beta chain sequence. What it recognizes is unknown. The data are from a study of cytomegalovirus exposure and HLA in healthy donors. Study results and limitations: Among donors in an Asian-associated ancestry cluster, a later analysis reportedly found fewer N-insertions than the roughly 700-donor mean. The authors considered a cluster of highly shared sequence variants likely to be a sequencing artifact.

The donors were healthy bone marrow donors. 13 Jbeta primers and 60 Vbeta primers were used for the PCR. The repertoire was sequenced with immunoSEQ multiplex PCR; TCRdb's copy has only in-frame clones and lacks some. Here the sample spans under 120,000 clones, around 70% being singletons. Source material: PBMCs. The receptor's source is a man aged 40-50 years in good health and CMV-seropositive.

The CDR3 nucleotides are TGTGCCAGCTCACCCGGCGAGGATCAGCCCCAGCATTTT. Its translation: CASSPGEDQPQHF. This chain uses TRBV18 with TRBJ1-5; D not certain. Germline lookup yields CDR1 KGHSH and CDR2 LQKENI. The V and J ends lost 3 bases and 5 bases respectively, with 8 bases between them. This CDR3 region has 13 residues.